This TCR beta chain was captured in a study of shared clonotypes between healthy human individuals. TCRdb keeps only in-frame clones here, not all; method: immunoSEQ multiplex PCR. This sample has 150,000 to 200,000 clones, with around 93% found just once. Germline V gene data show CDR1 as KGHSH and CDR2 as LQKENI. V lost 3 bases to trimming and J lost 3 bases, with 11 bases between them. The CDR3 length is 14 residues. The chain recombines TRBV18 with TRBJ1-1; no clear D. The sample taken for sequencing was naive CD4+ T cells sorted from blood. The subset was: CD45RA+ positively selected. This receptor was taken from a woman aged 25-40 years in good health. The CDR3: CASSPEEGDTEAFF. The CDR3 DNA reads as TGTGCCAGCTCACCTGAGGAGGGCGACACTGAAGCTTTCTTT. Full variable domain (outside the CDR3, taken from reference TRBV18 and TRBJ1-1): NAGVMQNPRHLVRRRGQEARLRCSPMKGHSHVYWYRQLPEEGLKFMVYLQKENIIDESGMPKERFSAEFPKEGPSILRIQQVVRGDSAAYFCASSPEEGDTEAFFGQGTRLTVV.